The 7 T cell receptor beta chains below come from one sample, sequenced in a study of blood T cell repertoires in COVID-19. Clones were sequenced by immunoSEQ multiplex PCR, and TCRdb holds only the in-frame ones, with some missing. This table holds a few hundred thousand clones, about 87% found once. The sequenced sample consisted of PBMCs or T cells enriched from blood (not recorded which). All receptors come from a man between 18 and 29 years old with acute COVID-19.

V gene TRBV29-1 combines with J gene TRBJ2-1, with D maybe TRBD2 (6 bases). The germline gives CDR1 SQVTM, CDR2 ANQGSEA. The CDR3 covers 10 residues. V dropped 5 bases and J dropped 9 bases, with 8 bases sitting between them. The CDR3 here is CSVYSGEQFF. In DNA form, the CDR3 reads TGCAGCGTTTATAGCGGTGAGCAGTTCTTC.

The gene calls are TRBV13 and TRBJ2-6; D perhaps matches TRBD1 (6 bases). Germline V gives CDR1 PRHDT, CDR2 FYEKMQ (reference sequence). The V gene lost 8 bases and the J gene lost 3 bases, with 17 bases spanning the gap. This CDR3 contains 16 residues. DNA of the CDR3: TGTGCCAGCGAAGAGAGAGGGGGATATGGGGCCAACGTCCTGACTTTC. It specifies CASEERGGYGANVLTF.

The chain combines TRBV29-1 with TRBJ2-5, with TRBD1 matching 7 bases. J was trimmed by 3 bases and V by 7 bases; bases with no gene match: 5. The germline V gene encodes CDR1 SQVTM and CDR2 ANQGSEA. The CDR3 extends over 12 amino acids. The CDR3 region has the DNA TGCAGCGCGACCGGGACAGAAGAGACCCAGTACTTC. It encodes CSATGTEETQYF.

V is TRBV9 and J is TRBJ2-1; 8 bases line up with TRBD2. Germline V CDR1 and CDR2: SGDLS, YYNGEE. CDR3 length: 17 residues. V shed 2 bases, J shed 7 bases, and the junction held 14 bases outside the gene matches. Written as DNA, the CDR3 is TGTGCCAGCAGCGTTACCTCGGGACTAGGGACTAGGAATGAGCAGTTCTTC. This encodes CASSVTSGLGTRNEQFF.

The rearrangement links TRBV7-6 to TRBJ2-2, with TRBD1 as a possible D gene (6 bases). Between the trimmed V and J ends, which lost 2 bases and 2 bases, there was a span of 9 bases. This CDR3 spans 15 amino acids. Germline V CDR1 and CDR2: SGHVS, FNYEAQ. This CDR3 is CASSLSGANTGELFF. DNA for the CDR3: TGTGCCAGCAGCTTATCAGGGGCCAACACCGGGGAGCTGTTTTTT.

The V call is TRBV19, the J call TRBJ2-2; D gene uncertain. The CDR3 is made up of 12 amino acids. CDR1 is LNHDA and CDR2 is SQIVND in the germline V gene (reference sequence). V dropped 6 bases and J dropped 7 bases, with 9 bases sitting between them. CDR3 sequence: CASSPLVGELFF. The CDR3 DNA sequence: TGTGCCAGTAGCCCCCTAGTCGGGGAGCTGTTTTTT.

This clone occurred once. This chain uses TRBV4-1 with TRBJ2-2, with TRBD2 as a possible D gene (5 bases). Per the germline V gene, CDR1 is MGHRA and CDR2 is YSYEKL. CDR3 length: 17 amino acids. V was cut by 1 base and J by 1 base, with 13 bases left in between. The CDR3 sequence is CASSQGVGRGNTGELFF. The CDR3, as DNA: TGCGCCAGCAGCCAAGGAGTAGGTCGGGGGAACACCGGGGAGCTGTTTTTT.